These 20 T cell receptor beta chains were all obtained from the same sample, sequenced in a study of T-cell memory formation after mild COVID-19. One entry per CDR3 protein results from TCRdb running MiXCR on the 5' RACE reads. The profile shows 300,000 to 350,000 distinct CDR3 sequences, approximately 20% of them singletons. Sequenced input: PBMCs or a T cell subset sorted from them (not recorded which). These TCRs come from a young man who had mild COVID-19 (a few samples of this study predate the infection). Cell type and time point are not known.

V usage is TRBV11-1 and J usage is TRBJ2-3, with 11 bases that match TRBD2. The CDR3 is 15 residues long. Germline V gene sequence: CDR1 SGHAT, CDR2 FQDESV (reference sequence). V dropped 2 bases and J dropped 6; count of bases not matched to a gene: 4. This chain's CDR3 is CASSLTSGGPDTQYF. CDR3 nucleotide sequence: TGTGCCAGCAGCTTAACTAGCGGGGGCCCCGATACGCAGTATTTT.

In its sample, this clonotype was seen a few times. The chain employs TRBV10-3 and TRBJ2-7, with 9 bases lining up with TRBD1. Germline trimming cut 6 bases from V and 6 bases from J; bases unmatched to any gene: 9. The CDR3 runs to 14 residues. The germline CDR1 and CDR2 sequences are ENHRY and SYGVKD. This CDR3 is CAISPTGGFLEQYF. The CDR3 coding sequence is TGTGCCATCAGCCCGACAGGGGGTTTCCTCGAGCAGTACTTC.

This sequence joins TRBV12-3 or TRBV12-4 and TRBJ2-3, with a weak D call TRBD1 (5 bases). The CDR3 is 15 residues long. Trimming removed 10 bases at V and 2 bases at J, with 19 bases between. The CDR3 reads CATKNLGAPTDTQYF. CDR3 in DNA: TGTGCCACAAAAAACCTTGGGGCTCCCACAGATACGCAGTATTTT.

CDR3 amino acids: CASRPIYGDTEAFF. In DNA form, the CDR3 reads TGCGCCAGCAGGCCGATTTATGGTGACACTGAAGCTTTCTTT. The V and J genes are TRBV4-1 and TRBJ1-1; D not resolved. The CDR3 runs 14 residues. V was pared by 6 bases and J by 3 bases, with 14 bases between. The germline CDR1 and CDR2 sequences are MGHRA and YSYEKL.

In its sample, this clonotype was seen a few times. V and J are TRBV15 and TRBJ1-5, with D possibly matching TRBD1 (5 bases). This CDR3 is 18 amino acids long. Germline assignment: CDR1 LNHNV and CDR2 YYDKDF (reference sequence). V lost 4 bases to trimming and J lost 4 bases, with 23 bases between them. The CDR3 spells CATSTPRDLNRQNQPQHF. For the CDR3, the DNA is TGTGCCACCAGCACACCTCGTGACCTAAACAGGCAAAATCAGCCCCAGCATTTT. Together with reference TRBV15 and TRBJ1-5, the CDR3 gives the full variable domain: DAMVIQNPRYQVTQFGKPVTLSCSQTLNHNVMYWYQQKSSQAPKLLFHYYDKDFNNEADTPDNFQSRRPNTSFCFLDIRSPGLGDTAMYLCATSTPRDLNRQNQPQHFGDGTRLSIL.

This clonotype was recorded at least ten times. The J gene is TRBJ2-2, the V gene TRBV9; 7 positions agree with TRBD1. Looked up from germline, CDR1 is SGDLS and CDR2 is YYNGEE. Trimming at V came to 3 bases and at J to 0 bases, leaving 2 bases not matched to a gene. The CDR3 runs 15 residues. CDR3 sequence: CASSDRGTNTGELFF. CDR3 DNA sequence: TGTGCCAGCAGCGACAGGGGAACGAACACCGGGGAGCTGTTTTTT.

This clonotype was seen a few times. This rearrangement joins TRBV4-3 to TRBJ2-5; 8 nucleotides line up with TRBD1. Germline CDR1 is LGHNA and CDR2 is YSLEER. V lost 0 bases and J lost 5; bases outside the gene matches: 5. The CDR3 extends over 15 amino acids. Here the CDR3 DNA reads TGCGCCAGCAGCCAAGACAGGACAGGGACGGAGACCCAGTACTTC. Amino acid sequence: CASSQDRTGTETQYF.

The chain joins TRBV9 to TRBJ1-1; D gene uncertain. Germline lookup yields CDR1 SGDLS and CDR2 YYNGEE. V was clipped by 0 bases and J by 1 base, with 10 bases between them. This CDR3 comprises 15 residues. For the CDR3, the DNA is TGTGCCAGCAGCGTAGGGGCGCTTAAGAACACTGAAGCTTTCTTT. Its translation: CASSVGALKNTEAFF.

This clonotype was counted ten times or more. The chain joins TRBV2 to TRBJ2-3; no reliable D call. Germline CDR1 SNHLY, CDR2 FYNNEI. This CDR3 contains 12 residues. V dropped 7 bases and J dropped 4 bases, with 9 bases sitting between them. The CDR3 here is CASINAPDTQYF. CDR3 DNA: TGTGCCAGCATCAACGCGCCAGATACGCAGTATTTT.

The J gene is TRBJ2-1, the V gene TRBV6-5; D might be TRBD1 (6 bases). V gave up 0 bases and J gave up 0 bases, with 6 bases separating them. The germline V gene has CDR1 MNHEY and CDR2 SVGAGI. The CDR3 is made up of 15 amino acids. The CDR3, as DNA: TGTGCCAGCAGTTACTCGGGACACTCCTACAATGAGCAGTTCTTC. Translated, it gives CASSYSGHSYNEQFF.

This clonotype occurred a few times. The V call is TRBV7-2, the J call TRBJ2-3, with D tentatively TRBD2 (6 bases). This CDR3 comprises 15 residues. Germline lookup yields CDR1 SGHTA and CDR2 FQGNSA. V was clipped by 7 bases and J by 0 bases, with 14 bases between them. The CDR3 here is CASTPGGISTDTQYF. CDR3 DNA: TGTGCCAGCACCCCCGGCGGGATCAGCACAGATACGCAGTATTTT.

This clonotype was detected only a few times. V and J are TRBV20-1 and TRBJ2-1, with 10 bases that match TRBD2. Germline loops: CDR1 DFQATT, CDR2 SNEGSKA (reference sequence). V shed 3 bases and J 0 bases; nucleotides not matched to a gene: 5. The CDR3 is made up of 16 amino acids. The CDR3 DNA reads TGCAGTGCTAGCCGAGCGGGGGGGATCTCCTACAATGAGCAGTTCTTC. Protein: CSASRAGGISYNEQFF.

The chain uses TRBV27 and TRBJ1-5; the D gene is possibly TRBD1 (6 bases). This CDR3 is built from 13 residues. V was cut by 6 bases and J by 6 bases, with 12 bases left in between. CDR1 and CDR2 (germline): MNHEY, SMNVEV (reference sequence). CDR3 DNA: TGTGCCAGCAGGAGGGACATACTTCAGCCCCAGCATTTT. It encodes CASRRDILQPQHF.

V is TRBV12-3 or TRBV12-4 and J is TRBJ1-1; maybe TRBD1 (5 bases). Trimming left V 1 base short and J 7 bases short, with 10 bases between. The CDR3 is made up of 13 amino acids. The CDR3 loop reads CASSLGGVNEAFF. The CDR3 nucleotides are TGTGCCAGCAGTTTAGGGGGGGTGAATGAAGCTTTCTTT.

Worth noting for this clonotype: An end of the junction does not agree with germline; a read error may underlie this. The rearrangement joins TRBV7-7 to TRBJ2-5; D remains ambiguous. Germline lookup yields CDR1 SSHAT and CDR2 FNYEAQ (reference sequence). CDR3 size: 15 residues. CDR3 amino acids: CASSLAVARGETQYF. The CDR3 coding sequence is TGTGCTAGCAGCTTGGCAGTAGCCCGAGGAGAGACCCAGTACTTC.

This clonotype was seen a few times. The chain is built from TRBV6-6 and TRBJ2-3; D remains unclear. Germline V gene sequence: CDR1 MNHNY, CDR2 SVGAGI (reference sequence). Trimming removed 6 bases from V and 0 bases from J, with 10 bases in between. The CDR3 totals 14 residues. CDR3 sequence reads: CASRLQPSTDTQYF. CDR3 in DNA: TGTGCCAGCAGGTTACAGCCTAGCACAGATACGCAGTATTTT.

V usage is TRBV7-6 and J usage is TRBJ2-7; 8 bases agree with TRBD1. With 2 bases clipped from V and 5 bases from J, the junction kept 8 bases outside the gene matches. Germline V gene lookup returns CDR1 SGHVS and CDR2 FNYEAQ. The CDR3 has 15 amino acids. CDR3 loop: CASSLLPGGQDEQYF. In DNA form, the CDR3 reads TGTGCCAGCAGCTTACTCCCAGGGGGCCAGGACGAGCAGTACTTC. The full variable domain, its missing parts supplied by reference TRBV7-6 and TRBJ2-7, is GAGVSQSPRYKVTKRGQDVALRCDPISGHVSLYWYRQALGQGPEFLTYFNYEAQQDKSGLPNDRFSAERPEGSISTLTIQRTEQRDSAMYRCASSLLPGGQDEQYFGPGTRLTVT.

This clonotype was observed a few times. This chain links TRBV7-2 with TRBJ2-7; TRBD1 agrees at 10 bases. The CDR3 consists of 15 residues. Germline CDR1 and CDR2: SGHTA and FQGNSA. V was clipped by 5 bases and J by 2 bases; unmatched bases: 6. CDR3 DNA sequence: TGTGCCAGCAGCCTTAGACAGGGGGCGACCTACGAGCAGTACTTC. As protein: CASSLRQGATYEQYF.

The genes are TRBV29-1 and TRBJ1-2; tentatively, D is TRBD1 (5 bases). Germline V gene sequence: CDR1 SQVTM, CDR2 ANQGSEA. With 5 bases removed from V and 4 bases from J, the gap between germline ends came to 14 bases. The CDR3 loop spans 13 amino acids. The CDR3 sequence: CSVPAGDGYGYTF. CDR3 coding DNA: TGCAGCGTTCCCGCGGGGGACGGCTATGGCTACACCTTC. Filled out from reference TRBV29-1 and TRBJ1-2, the complete variable domain reads SAVISQKPSRDICQRGTSLTIQCQVDSQVTMMFWYRQQPGQSLTLIATANQGSEATYESGFVIDKFPISRPNLTFSTLTVSNMSPEDSSIYLCSVPAGDGYGYTFGSGTRLTVV.

The rearrangement uses TRBV4-1 and TRBJ2-7; TRBD1 agrees at 8 bases. V was pared by 4 bases and J by 0 bases, with 5 bases of the junction left unmatched. The germline gives CDR1 MGHRA, CDR2 YSYEKL. The CDR3 has 15 amino acids. The DNA for the CDR3 is TGCGCCAGCAGCCCAGGACAGGGAAGCTCCTACGAGCAGTACGTC. Protein product: CASSPGQGSSYEQYV.